This T cell receptor (beta chain) was sequenced during a study of response to subunit inactivated influenza vaccine. Trimming cost V 1 base and J 7 bases, with 8 bases left between them. The CDR3 spans 13 residues. The germline CDR1 and CDR2 sequences are SEHNR and FQNEAQ (reference sequence). TCRdb reprocessed the RT-PCR reads with MiXCR, giving one entry per CDR3 protein. The data hold a few hundred thousand distinct CDR3 sequences, with over 20% observed a single time. This rearrangement joins TRBV7-9 to TRBJ2-1, with no clear D. The source is a man between 50 and 69 years old who received an inactivated influenza vaccine. Material: PBMCs from blood, obtained 21 months after vaccination. CDR3 bases: TGTGCCAGCAGCTTAGGGCAGCCTAATGAGCAGTTCTTC. Translated: CASSLGQPNEQFF.